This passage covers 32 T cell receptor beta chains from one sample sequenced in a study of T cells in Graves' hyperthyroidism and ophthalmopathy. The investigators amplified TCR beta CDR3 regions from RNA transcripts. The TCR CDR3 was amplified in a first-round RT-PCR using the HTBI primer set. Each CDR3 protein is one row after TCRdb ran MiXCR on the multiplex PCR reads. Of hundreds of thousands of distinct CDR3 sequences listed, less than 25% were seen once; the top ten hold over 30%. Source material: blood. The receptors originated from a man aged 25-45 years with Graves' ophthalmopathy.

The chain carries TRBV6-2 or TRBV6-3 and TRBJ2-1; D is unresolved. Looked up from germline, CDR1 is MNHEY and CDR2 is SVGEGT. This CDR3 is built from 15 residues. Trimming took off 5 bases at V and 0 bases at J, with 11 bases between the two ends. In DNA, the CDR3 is TGTGCCAGCAGTCTCAGGACGAACTCCTACAATGAGCAGTTCTTC. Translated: CASSLRTNSYNEQFF.

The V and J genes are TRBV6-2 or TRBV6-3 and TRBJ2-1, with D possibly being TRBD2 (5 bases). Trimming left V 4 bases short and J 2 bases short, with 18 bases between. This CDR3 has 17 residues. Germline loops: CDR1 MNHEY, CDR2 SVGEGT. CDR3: CASSSLLWETPYNEQFF. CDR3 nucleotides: TGTGCCAGCAGTTCCCTTTTGTGGGAGACTCCCTACAATGAGCAGTTCTTC.

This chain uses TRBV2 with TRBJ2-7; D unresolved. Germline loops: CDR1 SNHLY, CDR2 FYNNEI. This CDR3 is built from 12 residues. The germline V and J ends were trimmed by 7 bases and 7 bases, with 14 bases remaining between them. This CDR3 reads CASTLGSSEQYF. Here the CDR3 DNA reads TGTGCCAGCACTCTAGGGTCCTCGGAGCAGTACTTC.

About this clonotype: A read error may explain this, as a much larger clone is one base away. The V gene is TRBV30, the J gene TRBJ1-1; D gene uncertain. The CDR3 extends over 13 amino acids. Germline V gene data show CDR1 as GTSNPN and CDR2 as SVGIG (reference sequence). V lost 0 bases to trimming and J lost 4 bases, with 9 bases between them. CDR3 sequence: CAWSVRRSTEAFF. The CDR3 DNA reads TGTGCCTGGAGTGTAAGGAGAAGCACTGAAGCTTTCTTT.

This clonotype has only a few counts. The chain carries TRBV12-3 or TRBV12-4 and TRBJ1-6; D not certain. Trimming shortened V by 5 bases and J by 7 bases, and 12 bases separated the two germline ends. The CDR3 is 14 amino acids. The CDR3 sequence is CASSQGRGNSPLHF. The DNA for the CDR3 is TGTGCCAGCAGTCAAGGACGGGGAAATTCACCCCTCCACTTT.

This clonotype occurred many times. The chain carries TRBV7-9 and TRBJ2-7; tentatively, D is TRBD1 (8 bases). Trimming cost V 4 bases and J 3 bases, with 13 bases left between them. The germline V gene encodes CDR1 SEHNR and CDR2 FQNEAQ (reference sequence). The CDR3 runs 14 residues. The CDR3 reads CASSSTGGGYEQYF. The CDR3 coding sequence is TGTGCCAGCAGCTCTACAGGGGGGGGCTACGAGCAGTACTTC.

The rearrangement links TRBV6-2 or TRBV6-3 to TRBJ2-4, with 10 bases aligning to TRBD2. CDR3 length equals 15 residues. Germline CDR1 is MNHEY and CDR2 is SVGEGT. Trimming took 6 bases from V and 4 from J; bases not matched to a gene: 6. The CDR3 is CASSQTSGIKNIQYF. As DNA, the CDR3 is TGTGCCAGCAGCCAAACTAGCGGGATTAAAAACATTCAGTACTTC.

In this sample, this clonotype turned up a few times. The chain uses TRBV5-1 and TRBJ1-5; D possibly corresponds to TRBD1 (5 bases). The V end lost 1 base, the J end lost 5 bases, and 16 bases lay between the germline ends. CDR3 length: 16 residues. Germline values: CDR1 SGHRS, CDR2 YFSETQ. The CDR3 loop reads CASSLWVRVPDQPQHF. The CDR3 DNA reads TGCGCCAGCAGCTTGTGGGTCAGGGTGCCCGATCAGCCCCAGCATTTT.

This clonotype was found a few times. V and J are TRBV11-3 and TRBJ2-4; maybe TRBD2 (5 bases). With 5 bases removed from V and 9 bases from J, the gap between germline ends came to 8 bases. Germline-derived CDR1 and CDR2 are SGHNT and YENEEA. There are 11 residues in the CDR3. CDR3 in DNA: TGTGCCAGCAGCCCCGGGATCATTCAGTACTTC. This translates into CASSPGIIQYF. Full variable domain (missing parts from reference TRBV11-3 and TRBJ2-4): EAGVVQSPRYKIIEKKQPVAFWCNPISGHNTLYWYLQNLGQGPELLIRYENEEAVDDSQLPKDRFSAERLKGVDSTLKIQPAELGDSAVYLCASSPGIIQYFGAGTRLSVL.

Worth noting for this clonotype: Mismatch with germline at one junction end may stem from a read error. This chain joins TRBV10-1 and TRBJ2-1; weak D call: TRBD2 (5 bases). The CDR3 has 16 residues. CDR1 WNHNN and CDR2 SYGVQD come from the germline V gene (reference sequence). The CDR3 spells CASSQRRGSSYNEQFF. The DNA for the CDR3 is TGTGCCAGCAGCCAGAGACGGGGAAGCTCCTACAATGAGCAGTTCTTC.

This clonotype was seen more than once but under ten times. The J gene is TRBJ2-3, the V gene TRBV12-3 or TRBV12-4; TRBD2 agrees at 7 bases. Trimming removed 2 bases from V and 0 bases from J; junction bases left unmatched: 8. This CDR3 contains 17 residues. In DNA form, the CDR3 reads TGTGCCAGCAGTTTAAGGGTTAGCGGGCTTAGCACAGATACGCAGTATTTT. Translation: CASSLRVSGLSTDTQYF.

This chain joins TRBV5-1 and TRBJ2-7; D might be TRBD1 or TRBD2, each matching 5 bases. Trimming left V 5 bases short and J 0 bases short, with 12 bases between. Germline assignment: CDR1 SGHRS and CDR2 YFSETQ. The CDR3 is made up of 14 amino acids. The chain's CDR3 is CASRIGTDSYEQYF. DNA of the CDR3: TGCGCCAGCAGAATCGGGACGGACTCCTACGAGCAGTACTTC.

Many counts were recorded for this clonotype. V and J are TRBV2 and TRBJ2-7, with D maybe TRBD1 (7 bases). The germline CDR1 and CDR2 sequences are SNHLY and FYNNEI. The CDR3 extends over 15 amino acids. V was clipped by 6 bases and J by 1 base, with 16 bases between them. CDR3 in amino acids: CASSLRQGGSYEQYF. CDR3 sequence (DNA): TGTGCCAGCAGCCTTAGACAGGGAGGATCCTACGAGCAGTACTTC.

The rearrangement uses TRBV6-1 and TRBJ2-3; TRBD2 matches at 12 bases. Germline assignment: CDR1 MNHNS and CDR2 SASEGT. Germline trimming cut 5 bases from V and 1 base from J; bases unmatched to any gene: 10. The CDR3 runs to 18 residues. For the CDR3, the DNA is TGTGCCAGCAGTTCCTATCCCCGGACTAGCGGGGGCACAGATACGCAGTATTTT. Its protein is CASSSYPRTSGGTDTQYF.

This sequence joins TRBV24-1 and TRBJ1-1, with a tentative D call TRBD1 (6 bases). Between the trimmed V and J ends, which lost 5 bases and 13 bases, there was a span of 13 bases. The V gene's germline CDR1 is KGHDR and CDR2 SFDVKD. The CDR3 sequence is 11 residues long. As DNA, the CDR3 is TGTGCCACCAGTGGAGGGGGAGAGGTTTTCTTT. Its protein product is CATSGGGEVFF.

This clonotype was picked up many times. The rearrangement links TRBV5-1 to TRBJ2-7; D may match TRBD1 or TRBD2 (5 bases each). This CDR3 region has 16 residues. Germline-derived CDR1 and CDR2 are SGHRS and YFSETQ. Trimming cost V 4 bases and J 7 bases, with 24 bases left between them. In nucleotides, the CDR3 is TGCGCCAGCAGCGGCGAGACCGGGACGGTGACGGGTGAGCAGTACTTC. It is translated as CASSGETGTVTGEQYF.

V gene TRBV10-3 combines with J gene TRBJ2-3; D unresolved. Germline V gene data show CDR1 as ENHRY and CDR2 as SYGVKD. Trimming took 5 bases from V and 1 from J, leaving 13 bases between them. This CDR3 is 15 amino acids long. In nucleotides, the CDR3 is TGTGCCATCAGTCCCGACGGAGCTGGCACAGATACGCAGTATTTT. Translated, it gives CAISPDGAGTDTQYF.

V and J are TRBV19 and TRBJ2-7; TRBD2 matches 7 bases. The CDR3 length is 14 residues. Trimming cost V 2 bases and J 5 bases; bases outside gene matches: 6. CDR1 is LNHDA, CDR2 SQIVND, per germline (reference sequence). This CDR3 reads CASSIKRDGHEQYF. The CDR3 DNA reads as TGTGCCAGTAGTATAAAGCGGGACGGCCACGAGCAGTACTTC. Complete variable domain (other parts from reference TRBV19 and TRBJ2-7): DGGITQSPKYLFRKEGQNVTLSCEQNLNHDAMYWYRQDPGQGLRLIYYSQIVNDFQKGDIAEGYSVSREKKESFPLTVTSAQKNPTAFYLCASSIKRDGHEQYFGPGTRLTVT.

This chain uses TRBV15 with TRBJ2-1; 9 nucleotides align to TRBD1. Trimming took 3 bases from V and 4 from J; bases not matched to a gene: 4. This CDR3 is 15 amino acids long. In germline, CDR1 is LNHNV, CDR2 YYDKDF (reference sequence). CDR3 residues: CATSSSGTGYNEQFF. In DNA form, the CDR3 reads TGTGCCACCAGCAGCTCCGGGACAGGGTACAATGAGCAGTTCTTC.

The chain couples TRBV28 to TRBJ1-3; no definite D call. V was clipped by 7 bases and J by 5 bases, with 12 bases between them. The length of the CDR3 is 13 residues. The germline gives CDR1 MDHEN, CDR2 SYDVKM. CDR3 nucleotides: TGTGCCAGCACCCGCGGGCTACGAAACACCATATATTTT. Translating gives CASTRGLRNTIYF.

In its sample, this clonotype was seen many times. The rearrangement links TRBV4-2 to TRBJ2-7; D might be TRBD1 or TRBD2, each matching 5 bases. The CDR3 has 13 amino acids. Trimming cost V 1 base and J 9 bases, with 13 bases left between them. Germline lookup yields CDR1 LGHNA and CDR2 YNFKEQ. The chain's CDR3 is CASSQVDLGPQYF. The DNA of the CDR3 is TGTGCCAGCAGCCAAGTTGATTTGGGACCGCAGTACTTC.

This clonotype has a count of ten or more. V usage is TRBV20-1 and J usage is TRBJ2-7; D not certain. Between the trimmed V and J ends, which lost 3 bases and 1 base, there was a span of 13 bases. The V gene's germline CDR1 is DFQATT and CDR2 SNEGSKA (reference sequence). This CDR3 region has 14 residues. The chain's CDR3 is CSASTLESSYEQYF. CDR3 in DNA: TGCAGTGCTAGTACCTTGGAGTCGTCCTACGAGCAGTACTTC.

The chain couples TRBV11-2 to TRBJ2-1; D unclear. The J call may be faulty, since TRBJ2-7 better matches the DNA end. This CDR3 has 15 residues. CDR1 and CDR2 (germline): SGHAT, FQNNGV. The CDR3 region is CASSLVPGSYNEQYF. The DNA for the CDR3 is TGTGCCAGCAGCTTAGTCCCGGGTTCCTACAATGAGCAGTACTTC.

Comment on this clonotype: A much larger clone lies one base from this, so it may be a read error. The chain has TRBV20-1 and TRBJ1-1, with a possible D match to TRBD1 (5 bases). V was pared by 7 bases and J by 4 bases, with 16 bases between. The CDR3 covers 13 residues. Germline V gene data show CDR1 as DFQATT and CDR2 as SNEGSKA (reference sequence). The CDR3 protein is CSVVGRVITEAFF. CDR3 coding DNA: TGCAGTGTCGTTGGCAGGGTAATCACTGAAGCTTTCTTT.

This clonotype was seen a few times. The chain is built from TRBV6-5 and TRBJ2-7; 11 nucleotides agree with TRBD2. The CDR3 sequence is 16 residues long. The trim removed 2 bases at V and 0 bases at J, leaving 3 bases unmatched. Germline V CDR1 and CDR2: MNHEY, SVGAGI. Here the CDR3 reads CASSYRLAGSSYEQYF. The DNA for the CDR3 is TGTGCCAGCAGTTACCGACTAGCGGGGAGCTCCTACGAGCAGTACTTC.

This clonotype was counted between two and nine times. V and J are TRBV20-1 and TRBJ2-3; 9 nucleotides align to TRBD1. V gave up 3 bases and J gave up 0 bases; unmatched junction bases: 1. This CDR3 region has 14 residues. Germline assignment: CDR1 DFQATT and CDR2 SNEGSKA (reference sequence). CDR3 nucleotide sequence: TGCAGTGCTAGGGGGACAGGGAGCACAGATACGCAGTATTTT. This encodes CSARGTGSTDTQYF.

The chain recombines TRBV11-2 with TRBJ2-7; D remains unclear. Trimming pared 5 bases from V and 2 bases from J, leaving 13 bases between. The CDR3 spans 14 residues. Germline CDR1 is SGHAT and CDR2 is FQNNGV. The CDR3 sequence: CASSQAPSAYEQYF. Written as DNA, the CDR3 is TGTGCCAGCAGCCAAGCTCCAAGCGCCTACGAGCAGTACTTC.

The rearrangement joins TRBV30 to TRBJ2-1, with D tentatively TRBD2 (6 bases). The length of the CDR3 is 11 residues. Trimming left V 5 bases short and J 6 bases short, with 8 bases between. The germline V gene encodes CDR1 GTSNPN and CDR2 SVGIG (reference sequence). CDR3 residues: CAWAGLNEQFF. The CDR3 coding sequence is TGTGCCTGGGCGGGGCTCAATGAGCAGTTCTTC. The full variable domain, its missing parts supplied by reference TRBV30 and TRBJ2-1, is SQTIHQWPATLVQPVGSPLSLECTVEGTSNPNLYWYRQAAGRGLQLLFYSVGIGQISSEVPQNLSASRPQDRQFILSSKKLLLSDSGFYLCAWAGLNEQFFGPGTRLTVL.

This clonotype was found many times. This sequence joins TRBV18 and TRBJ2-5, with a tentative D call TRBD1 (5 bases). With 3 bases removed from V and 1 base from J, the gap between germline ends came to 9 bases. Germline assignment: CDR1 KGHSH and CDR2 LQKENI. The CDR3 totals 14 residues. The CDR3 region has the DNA TGTGCCAGCTCACCTTCCAGGGCCCAAGAGACCCAGTACTTC. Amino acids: CASSPSRAQETQYF.

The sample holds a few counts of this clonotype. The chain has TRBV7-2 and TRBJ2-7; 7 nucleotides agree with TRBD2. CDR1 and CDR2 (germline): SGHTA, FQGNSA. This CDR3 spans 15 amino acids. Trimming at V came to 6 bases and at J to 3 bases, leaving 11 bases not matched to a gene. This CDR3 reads CASRLMPGGDYEQYF. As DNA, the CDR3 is TGTGCCAGCAGATTAATGCCGGGGGGAGACTACGAGCAGTACTTC.

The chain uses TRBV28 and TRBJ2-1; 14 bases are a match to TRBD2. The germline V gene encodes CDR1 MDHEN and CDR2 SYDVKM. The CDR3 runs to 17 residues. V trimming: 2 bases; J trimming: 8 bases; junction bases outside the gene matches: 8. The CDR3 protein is CASSLRWTSGRKDEQFF. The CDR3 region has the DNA TGTGCCAGCAGTTTACGGTGGACTAGCGGGAGGAAGGATGAGCAGTTCTTC.

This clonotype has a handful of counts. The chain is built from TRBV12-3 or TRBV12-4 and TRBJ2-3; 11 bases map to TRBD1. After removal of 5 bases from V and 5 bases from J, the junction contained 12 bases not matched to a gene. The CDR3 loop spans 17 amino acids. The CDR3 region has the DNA TGTGCCAGCAGTCCCTTCGGACAGGGGGCGGGAGGAGATACGCAGTATTTT. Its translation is CASSPFGQGAGGDTQYF.